This T cell receptor beta chain appears in the sequencing data of a study of preoperative IRX-2 immunotherapy in early breast cancer. The table came from immunoSEQ multiplex PCR; TCRdb's copy has only in-frame clones and leaves some out. The table records 25,000 to 30,000 clones, 70% to 85% of them present only once. V shed 4 bases and J 4 bases; nucleotides not matched to a gene: 4. The CDR3 spans 15 residues. Per germline, CDR1 MNHGY and CDR2 SAAAGT. Described treatment: preoperative locoregional IRX-2 cytokine immunotherapy. Preoperative locoregional IRX-2 cytokine immunotherapy was tested in the phase Ib source study.

Sample collection occurred from a patient treated with IRX-2 immunotherapy. This sequence originates from a human donor with breast cancer. The chain has TRBV6-8 and TRBJ2-2, with TRBD2 matching over 9 bases. The CDR3 protein is CASSLAGEATGELFF. DNA for the CDR3: TGTGCCAGCAGTTTAGCGGGAGAAGCCACCGGGGAGCTGTTTTTT.